This record looks at one T cell receptor (beta chain) sequence and its context. Its antigen remains unidentified. The entry originates in a study of beta chain features in type 1 diabetes. For the study at large: Healthy donors, compared against patients, showed similar age, gender and cell yields. Whole-study results and caveats: Healthy donors had naive, central memory and Treg TCRB repertoires that appeared less similar than those seen among patients. Patients with type 1 diabetes showed fewer VDJ junction insertions and more deletions.

V gave up 3 bases and J gave up 5 bases, with 12 bases separating them. Looked up from germline, CDR1 is SGHRS and CDR2 is YFSETQ. The CDR3 runs 13 residues. Sequenced material consisted of expressed TCRB transcripts (all of the isolated RNA was reverse transcribed). Repertoires were generated with immunoSEQ multiplex PCR, while TCRdb's copy carries only in-frame clones and drops some. The table includes 970,000 or so clones, under 20% detected once. The sample comprised naive CD4+ T cells from blood. The receptor was derived from a woman in her late teens or twenties in good health. This chain links TRBV5-1 with TRBJ2-7; tentative D call: TRBD1 (6 bases). In DNA, the CDR3 is TGCGCCAGCAGCTACGACAGGAGCGACGAGCAGTACTTC. Residues: CASSYDRSDEQYF.